Listed below are T cell receptor beta chains from one sample, sequenced in a study of shared clonotypes between healthy human individuals. TCRdb's table, derived via immunoSEQ multiplex PCR, lists solely in-frame clones and lacks some. The sample lists 2 million to 2.5 million clones; around 95% were seen once. Sample: naive CD4+ T cells sorted from blood. The receptors shown here come from a man younger than 35 in good health. CDR3s include the opening cysteine and the closing phenylalanine or tryptophan. A D gene is named only where the DNA matches it firmly. Some rows have no size entry. The others give once, few or many, or a class for an expanded clone.

CDR3nt,CDR3aa,d_gene,abundance,j_gene,v_gene
TGTGCCACCAGCAGACTCTCGAACACTGAAGCTTTCTTT,CATSRLSNTEAFF,NA,once,TRBJ1-1,TRBV15
TGTGCCAGCAGTTTACGGGAGTCTCACACCGGGGAGCTGTTTTTT,CASSLRESHTGELFF,NA,NA,TRBJ2-2,TRBV27
TGTGCCAGCAGTTTAAGTCACAGGGGTGGTAACTATGGCTACACCTTC,CASSLSHRGGNYGYTF,TRBD1,NA,TRBJ1-2,TRBV28
TGTGCTAGTGGCGGGAGCACAGATACGCAGTATTTT,CASGGSTDTQYF,NA,NA,TRBJ2-3,TRBV12-5
TGCGCCAGCAGCTGGAGACAGCCAACTAATGAAAAACTGTTTTTT,CASSWRQPTNEKLFF,NA,NA,TRBJ1-4,TRBV5-1
TGTGCCAGCAGCCGGGGACAGGGGAACACTGAAGCTTTCTTT,CASSRGQGNTEAFF,TRBD1,NA,TRBJ1-1,TRBV5-6
TGTGCCAGCAGTCCTACGGGGACAGGGGTCGAGCAGTACTTC,CASSPTGTGVEQYF,TRBD1,NA,TRBJ2-7,TRBV16
TGTGCCAGCTCACCCCTGGGTCGGGTTGTGAATGAGCAGTTCTTC,CASSPLGRVVNEQFF,NA,NA,TRBJ2-1,TRBV18
TGCGCCAGCAGGATGACAGGGCAAGAGACCCAGTACTTC,CASRMTGQETQYF,TRBD1,NA,TRBJ2-5,TRBV5-1
TGTGCCAGCAGCTTAGGGTGGATCCAGCAGTACTTC,CASSLGWIQQYF,NA,NA,TRBJ2-7,TRBV7-2
TGTGCCATCAGTGTTGCACGGAACACAGATACGCAGTATTTT,CAISVARNTDTQYF,NA,few,TRBJ2-3,TRBV10-3
TGTGCCAGCAGTGAGTTTTACAGGGACGCCTACGAGCAGTACTTC,CASSEFYRDAYEQYF,NA,once,TRBJ2-7,TRBV6-1
TGTGCCAGTAGTATAGGAGGTAGCTACAATGAGCAGTTCTTC,CASSIGGSYNEQFF,NA,NA,TRBJ2-1,TRBV19
TGTGCCAGCTCACCACCGGGGGGACAGTACTCCTACGAGCAGTACTTC,CASSPPGGQYSYEQYF,NA,NA,TRBJ2-7,TRBV18
TGTGCCAGCAGCTTGCTACAAAACATTCAGTACTTC,CASSLLQNIQYF,NA,NA,TRBJ2-4,TRBV7-2
TGTGCCATCAGTGAGGGCAGGAATAATTCACCCCTCCACTTT,CAISEGRNNSPLHF,NA,NA,TRBJ1-6,TRBV10-3
TGTGCCAGCAGCACCGACAGGGAGGGGGAGACCCAGTACTTC,CASSTDREGETQYF,NA,NA,TRBJ2-5,TRBV5-4
TGTGCCAGCAGTTATAGCGGGGTCTTCGAGCAGTACTTC,CASSYSGVFEQYF,TRBD2,once,TRBJ2-7,TRBV28
TGTGCCAGCAGTTACTCTGGCGGCGGAGGCACAGATACGCAGTATTTT,CASSYSGGGGTDTQYF,NA,NA,TRBJ2-3,TRBV6-5
TGTGCCAGTAGGACGGGGAAGGGGATGACCCTCCACTTT,CASRTGKGMTLHF,NA,NA,TRBJ1-6,TRBV19
TGTGCCAGCAGCAAGGGTCGGGAACAGAGGGATTCACCCCTCCACTTT,CASSKGREQRDSPLHF,NA,NA,TRBJ1-6,TRBV21-1
TGCAGCGTTGATCGAGCGGGGGTTCAAGAGACCCAGTACTTC,CSVDRAGVQETQYF,TRBD2,NA,TRBJ2-5,TRBV29-1
TGCGCCAGCAGCTTCCCCTATGGGGGGGCGCAACACAATGAGCAGTTCTTC,CASSFPYGGAQHNEQFF,NA,NA,TRBJ2-1,TRBV5-1
TGTGCCAGCTTTCGGGACAGTTTCTATGGCTACACCTTC,CASFRDSFYGYTF,TRBD1,NA,TRBJ1-2,TRBV2
TGTGCCAGCAGCCGTACGAGGGGAATGGGGACCGGGGAGCTGTTTTTT,CASSRTRGMGTGELFF,NA,NA,TRBJ2-2,TRBV7-8
TGTGCCAGCAAGGGGGGGACAGATACGCAGTATTTT,CASKGGTDTQYF,NA,NA,TRBJ2-3,TRBV28